The clone carrying this TCR beta chain was counted between two and nine times. This sample is drawn from a study of blood T cells in healthy people across ages. Sample-barcoded 5' priming and a J-beta primer mix drove a second PCR of about 6 to 12 cycles. TCRdb itself ran the 5' RACE reads through MiXCR, one entry per CDR3 protein. This table holds about 1.1 million distinct CDR3 sequences, roughly two fifths found once. There were at least 5.5 micrograms of total RNA extracted from every sample. There are 14 residues in the CDR3. V was cut by 7 bases and J by 4 bases, with 16 bases left in between. The TCR originated in a man aged 18-30 years in good health. The sequencing input was blood. V usage is TRBV12-3 or TRBV12-4 and J usage is TRBJ1-2, with D maybe TRBD1 (6 bases). CDR3 in amino acids: CASNLDEGVYGYTF. The CDR3 bases are TGTGCCAGCAACCTCGATGAGGGGGTCTATGGCTACACCTTC.